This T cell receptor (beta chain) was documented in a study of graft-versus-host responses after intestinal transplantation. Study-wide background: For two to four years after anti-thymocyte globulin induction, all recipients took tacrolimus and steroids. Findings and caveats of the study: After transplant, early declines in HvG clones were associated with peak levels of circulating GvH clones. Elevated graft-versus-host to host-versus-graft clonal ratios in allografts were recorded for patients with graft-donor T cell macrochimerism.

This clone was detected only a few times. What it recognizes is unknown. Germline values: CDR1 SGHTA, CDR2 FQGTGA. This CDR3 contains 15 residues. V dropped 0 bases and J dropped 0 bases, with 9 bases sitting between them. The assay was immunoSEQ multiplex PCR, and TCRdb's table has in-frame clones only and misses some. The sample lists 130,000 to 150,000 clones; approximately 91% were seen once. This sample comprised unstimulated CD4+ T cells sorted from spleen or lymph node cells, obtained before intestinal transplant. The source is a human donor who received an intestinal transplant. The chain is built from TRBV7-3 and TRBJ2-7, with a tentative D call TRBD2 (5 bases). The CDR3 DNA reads TGTGCCAGCAGCTTAACCCCAGGAGGCTCCTACGAGCAGTACTTC. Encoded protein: CASSLTPGGSYEQYF.